These 21 T cell receptor beta chains originate from one sample sequenced in a study of blood T cell repertoires in COVID-19 (dated by TCRdb to 2019 to 2021). The library was built by means of the immunoSEQ multiplex PCR assay. Not all clones reach the TCRdb copy of this immuneACCESS table, which keeps in-frame sequences only. Checked studies attribute under half of the gap to unresolved V genes and leave the rest unexplained. This sample gives about 200,000 clones in total; around 87% of them show up just once. About 0.58% of the sample rests with the top ten. The specimen was peripheral blood. These receptors were collected from a man aged 50 to 59 with acute or convalescent COVID-19.

The V gene is TRBV21-1, the J gene TRBJ2-3; the table's D call, TRBD1, has no DNA check behind it. TRBV21-1 is marked as a pseudogene. This CDR3 contains 16 residues. CDR3 residues: CASGTGRVKSTDTQYF. For the CDR3, the DNA is TGTGCCAGCGGGACAGGGCGGGTTAAGAGCACAGATACGCAGTATTTT.

This chain links TRBV11-2 with TRBJ2-3; D gene ambiguous. The CDR3 sequence is 14 residues long. Germline-derived CDR1 and CDR2 are SGHAT and FQNNGV. V lost 4 bases to trimming and J lost 2 bases, with 10 bases between them. Here the CDR3 DNA reads TGTGCCAGCAGCTCCCCCCGGTCCACAGATACGCAGTATTTT. It yields the protein CASSSPRSTDTQYF.

This sequence joins TRBV19 and TRBJ1-5; 7 bases line up with TRBD1. Germline V gene lookup returns CDR1 LNHDA and CDR2 SQIVND (reference sequence). V lost 8 bases and J lost 0; bases outside the gene matches: 13. This CDR3 spans 17 amino acids. This CDR3 reads CASSTGTDFYSNQPQHF. The CDR3 nucleotides are TGTGCCAGTTCGACCGGGACAGACTTTTATAGCAATCAGCCCCAGCATTTT.

The chain has TRBV28 and TRBJ2-7; 10 nucleotides align to TRBD1. Losses at the gene ends were 5 bases for V and 3 bases for J; bases not matched to a gene: 4. The CDR3 contains 14 residues. Germline V gives CDR1 MDHEN, CDR2 SYDVKM. CDR3 DNA sequence: TGTGCCAGCAGTGAATGGACAGGGGGCTACGAGCAGTACTTC. As protein: CASSEWTGGYEQYF.

Details on this clone: This may be a read error, as it is one base from a much larger clone. The J gene is TRBJ2-7, the V gene TRBV6-5; 7 positions match TRBD1. J lost 7 bases, V lost 4 bases, and 4 bases had no gene match. Germline values: CDR1 MNHEY, CDR2 SVGAGI. The CDR3 length is 12 residues. CDR3 loop: CASSSTGREQYF. CDR3 DNA sequence: TGTGCCAGCAGTTCGACAGGGCGGGAGCAGTACTTC.

This clone was picked up one time. The chain recombines TRBV4-3 with TRBJ2-5; D perhaps matches TRBD1 (5 bases). The CDR3 is 13 amino acids. V was trimmed by 1 base and J by 2 bases, leaving 5 bases between them. Germline V gene data show CDR1 as LGHNA and CDR2 as YSLEER. CDR3 in DNA: TGCGCCAGCAGCCAAGGACAGCAAGAGACCCAGTACTTC. As protein: CASSQGQQETQYF.

This chain links TRBV14 with TRBJ1-4; TRBD1 might be the D (5 bases). V was clipped by 2 bases and J by 10 bases, with 14 bases between them. The CDR3 spans 14 residues. In germline, CDR1 is SGHDN, CDR2 FVKESK. CDR3 sequence (DNA): TGTGCCAGCAGCCAACTGACGCCCGGGGGAAAACTGTTTTTT. It encodes CASSQLTPGGKLFF.

The chain has TRBV27 and TRBJ1-1; 7 positions agree with TRBD1. J gave up 0 bases and V 3 bases, and 4 bases lay outside the gene matches. The CDR3 length is 15 residues. CDR1 and CDR2 (germline): MNHEY, SMNVEV (reference sequence). The CDR3 DNA reads TGTGCCAGCAGTTTCCGGGACAGCATGAACACTGAAGCTTTCTTT. It translates to CASSFRDSMNTEAFF.

The chain links TRBV2 to TRBJ2-5; 8 bases align to TRBD2. This CDR3 has 15 residues. Per the germline V gene, CDR1 is SNHLY and CDR2 is FYNNEI. The trim removed 6 bases at V and 2 bases at J, leaving 8 bases unmatched. This CDR3 is CASSPRLAPQETQYF. The CDR3 nucleotides read TGTGCCAGCAGCCCAAGACTAGCGCCTCAAGAGACCCAGTACTTC.

V usage is TRBV3-1 (or the pseudogene TRBV3-2) and J usage is TRBJ2-2, with 9 bases aligning to TRBD2. Germline CDR1 and CDR2: LGHDT and YNNKEL (reference sequence). J gave up 1 base and V 4 bases, and 4 bases lay outside the gene matches. The CDR3 runs to 16 residues. In nucleotides, the CDR3 is TGTGCCAGCAGCCCCCATAGCGGGGGGAACACCGGGGAGCTGTTTTTT. Encoded protein: CASSPHSGGNTGELFF.

The gene calls are TRBV19 and TRBJ2-3; a possible D gene is TRBD1 (6 bases). V was pared by 4 bases and J by 0 bases, with 14 bases between. Germline CDR1 is LNHDA and CDR2 is SQIVND (reference sequence). This CDR3 spans 16 amino acids. The chain's CDR3 is CASSTTRQDSTDTQYF. As DNA, the CDR3 is TGTGCCAGTAGTACTACCCGACAGGACAGCACAGATACGCAGTATTTT.

V usage is TRBV28 and J usage is TRBJ1-2, with D hard to call. This CDR3 is 11 amino acids long. Germline-derived CDR1 and CDR2 are MDHEN and SYDVKM. The germline V and J ends were trimmed by 6 bases and 2 bases, with 4 bases remaining between them. CDR3 in amino acids: CASSPNYGYTF. In DNA form, the CDR3 reads TGTGCCAGCAGCCCAAACTATGGCTACACCTTC.

The chain is built from TRBV7-3 and TRBJ2-3; 7 bases match TRBD2. Germline V gives CDR1 SGHTA, CDR2 FQGTGA. V lost 2 bases to trimming and J lost 2 bases; unmatched junction nucleotides: 10. This CDR3 spans 17 amino acids. The DNA of the CDR3 is TGTGCCAGCAGCTTACTCCCCAGGACTAGTCACACAGATACGCAGTATTTT. Amino acid sequence: CASSLLPRTSHTDTQYF.

The chain is built from TRBV20-1 and TRBJ2-1; D not resolved. V gave up 6 bases and J gave up 1 base, with 4 bases separating them. CDR3 length: 11 residues. Germline values: CDR1 DFQATT, CDR2 SNEGSKA (reference sequence). The CDR3 is CSASSYNEQFF. The CDR3 nucleotides read TGCAGTGCCTCGTCCTACAATGAGCAGTTCTTC.

The chain employs TRBV5-1 and TRBJ2-2, with TRBD1 identical over 11 bases. CDR3 size: 16 residues. Germline CDR1 and CDR2: SGHRS and YFSETQ. Germline trimming cut 4 bases from V and 7 bases from J; bases unmatched to any gene: 9. The CDR3 bases are TGCGCCAGCAGCACCTTACCGGGACAGGGGGACGGGGAGCTGTTTTTT. Protein: CASSTLPGQGDGELFF. Using reference TRBV5-1 and TRBJ2-2 for the parts outside the CDR3, the full variable domain is KAGVTQTPRYLIKTRGQQVTLSCSPISGHRSVSWYQQTPGQGLQFLFEYFSETQRNKGNFPGRFSGRQFSNSRSEMNVSTLELGDSALYLCASSTLPGQGDGELFFGEGSRLTVL.

The V and J genes are TRBV2 and TRBJ1-3; 8 bases are shared with TRBD1. This CDR3 is built from 16 residues. Germline V CDR1 and CDR2: SNHLY, FYNNEI. The J segment lost 2 bases and the V segment lost 6 bases, leaving 9 bases of the junction unmatched. CDR3 bases: TGTGCCAGCAGACTAGTACAGGGGGGCCCTGGAAACACCATATATTTT. This encodes CASRLVQGGPGNTIYF.

The chain uses TRBV19 and TRBJ1-5; D is unresolved. This CDR3 region has 15 residues. V was trimmed by 4 bases and J by 0 bases, leaving 10 bases between them. The germline V gene encodes CDR1 LNHDA and CDR2 SQIVND (reference sequence). The DNA for the CDR3 is TGTGCCAGTAGTAGGGTCCTAGGTAGCAATCAGCCCCAGCATTTT. Its protein product is CASSRVLGSNQPQHF. The full variable domain, in which reference TRBV19 and TRBJ1-5 provide the parts outside the CDR3, is DGGITQSPKYLFRKEGQNVTLSCEQNLNHDAMYWYRQDPGQGLRLIYYSQIVNDFQKGDIAEGYSVSREKKESFPLTVTSAQKNPTAFYLCASSRVLGSNQPQHFGDGTRLSIL.

The J gene is TRBJ2-3, the V gene TRBV27; 9 bases agree with TRBD1. The length of the CDR3 is 14 residues. CDR1 is MNHEY, CDR2 SMNVEV, per germline (reference sequence). V lost 5 bases, J lost 3 bases, and 3 bases stayed unmatched. CDR3 sequence (DNA): TGTGCCAGCAGTCCTGGGACAGGGACAGATACGCAGTATTTT. Translated, it gives CASSPGTGTDTQYF.

This sequence joins TRBV19 and TRBJ2-1, with 8 bases matching TRBD2. This CDR3 has 15 residues. Germline values: CDR1 LNHDA, CDR2 SQIVND (reference sequence). J gave up 2 bases and V 2 bases, and 2 bases lay outside the gene matches. CDR3 region: CASSISGGTYNEQFF. The CDR3 DNA reads as TGTGCCAGTAGTATATCGGGAGGGACCTACAATGAGCAGTTCTTC.

The chain carries TRBV5-4 and TRBJ1-1; a weak D match, TRBD1 (5 bases). CDR3 length: 12 residues. Germline CDR1 reads SGHNT; CDR2 reads YYREEE (reference sequence). Trimming cost V 0 bases and J 10 bases, with 10 bases left between them. The CDR3 bases are TGTGCCAGCAGCTTGGTCCGGACAAGAGCTTTCTTT. As protein: CASSLVRTRAFF.

This sequence joins TRBV6-9 and TRBJ1-1; D is uncertain. CDR1 MNHGY and CDR2 SVAAGI come from the germline V gene. The CDR3 totals 13 residues. V lost 7 bases and J 0 bases, leaving 9 bases between the germline ends. The CDR3 DNA sequence: TGTGCCAGCATGGAGGAGGTGAACACTGAAGCTTTCTTT. It yields the protein CASMEEVNTEAFF.